This TCR beta chain derives from a study of T-cell memory formation after mild COVID-19. Study results and limitations: The study found balanced CD4/CD8 in clones contracting day 15 to 85 and a CD4+ lean in later expanders.

TCRdb reanalysed the 5' RACE reads using MiXCR and keeps one entry per CDR3 protein. The table records approximately 60,000 distinct CDR3 sequences, 9% to 9.5% of them present only once. In regard to this clonotype: Its target is unknown.

There are 12 residues in the CDR3. Deletions cut 6 bases from V and 3 bases from J, with 9 bases between. The germline V gene encodes CDR1 SGHRS and CDR2 YFSETQ. The sequencing sample was made of PBMCs or a T cell subset sorted from them (not recorded which). This clonotype originated in a young man who had mild COVID-19 (a few samples of this study predate the infection). Cell type and time point are not known. The chain is built from TRBV5-1 and TRBJ1-2; D not certain. The chain's CDR3 is CASKENDYGYTF. The CDR3 DNA sequence: TGCGCCAGCAAAGAGAACGACTATGGCTACACCTTC.